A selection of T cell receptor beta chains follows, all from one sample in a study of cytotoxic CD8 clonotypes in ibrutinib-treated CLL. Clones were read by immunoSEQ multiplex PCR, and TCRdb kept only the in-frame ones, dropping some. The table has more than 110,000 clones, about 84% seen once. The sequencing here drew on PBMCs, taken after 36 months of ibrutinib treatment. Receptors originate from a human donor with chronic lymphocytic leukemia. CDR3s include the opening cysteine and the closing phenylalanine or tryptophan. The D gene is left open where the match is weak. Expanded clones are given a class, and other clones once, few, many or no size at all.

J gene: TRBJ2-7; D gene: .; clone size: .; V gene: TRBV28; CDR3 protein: CASRLANSYEQYF; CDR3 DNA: TGTGCCAGCAGACTAGCCAACTCCTACGAGCAGTACTTC
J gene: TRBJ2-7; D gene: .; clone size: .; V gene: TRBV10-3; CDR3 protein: CAARGAGPSYEQYF; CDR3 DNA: TGTGCCGCCCGGGGGGCAGGTCCCTCCTACGAGCAGTACTTC
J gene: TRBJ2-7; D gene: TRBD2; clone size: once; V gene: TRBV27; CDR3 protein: CASGPGLGFLEQYF; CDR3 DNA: TGTGCCAGCGGCCCGGGACTAGGCTTTTTAGAGCAGTACTTC
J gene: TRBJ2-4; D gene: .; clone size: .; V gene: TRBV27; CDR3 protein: CASSPSRGVNIQYF; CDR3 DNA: TGTGCCAGCAGTCCGTCCAGGGGTGTGAACATTCAGTACTTC
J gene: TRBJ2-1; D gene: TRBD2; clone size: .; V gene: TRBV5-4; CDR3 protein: CASSPRAGGHVNEQFF; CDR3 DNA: TGTGCCAGCAGCCCGAGAGCGGGGGGGCATGTCAATGAGCAGTTCTTC
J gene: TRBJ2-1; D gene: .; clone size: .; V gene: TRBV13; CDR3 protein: CASSSVTGSSYNEQFF; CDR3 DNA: TGTGCCAGCAGCTCAGTAACAGGGAGCTCCTACAATGAGCAGTTCTTC
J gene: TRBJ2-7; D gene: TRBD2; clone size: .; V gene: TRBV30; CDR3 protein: CAWSVGSSGRDEQYF; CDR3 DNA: TGTGCCTGGAGTGTAGGCTCTAGCGGGAGGGACGAGCAGTACTTC
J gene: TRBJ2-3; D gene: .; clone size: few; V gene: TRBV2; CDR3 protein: CASRATGLGDTQYF; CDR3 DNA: TGTGCCAGCAGGGCAACTGGGCTAGGAGATACGCAGTATTTT
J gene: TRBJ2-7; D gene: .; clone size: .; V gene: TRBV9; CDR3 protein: CASSGFRQASSYEQYF; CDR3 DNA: TGTGCCAGCAGCGGATTTAGGCAGGCGAGCTCCTACGAGCAGTACTTC
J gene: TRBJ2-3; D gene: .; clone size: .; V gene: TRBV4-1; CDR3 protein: CASSQRQADTQYF; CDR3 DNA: TGCGCCAGCAGCCAAAGACAGGCGGATACGCAGTATTTT
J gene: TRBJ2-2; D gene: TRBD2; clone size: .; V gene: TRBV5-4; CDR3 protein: CASNERHGRSGELFF; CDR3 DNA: TGTGCCAGCAACGAACGACACGGGAGGTCCGGGGAGCTGTTTTTT
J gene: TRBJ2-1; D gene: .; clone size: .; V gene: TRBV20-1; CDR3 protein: CSASRLGEQFF; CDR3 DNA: TGCAGTGCTAGCCGATTGGGCGAGCAGTTCTTC
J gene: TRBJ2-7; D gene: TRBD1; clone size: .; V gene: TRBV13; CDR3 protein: CASSLEAGGVSYEQYF; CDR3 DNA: TGTGCCAGCAGCTTAGAGGCAGGGGGCGTCTCCTACGAGCAGTACTTC
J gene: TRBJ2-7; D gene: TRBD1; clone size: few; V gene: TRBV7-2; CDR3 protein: CASSLDTGAYEQYF; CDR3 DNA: TGTGCCAGCAGCTTAGATACAGGGGCCTACGAGCAGTACTTC
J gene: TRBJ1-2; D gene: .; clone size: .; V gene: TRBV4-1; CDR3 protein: CASSQDPSDYGYTF; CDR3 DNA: TGCGCCAGCAGCCAAGATCCCAGCGACTATGGCTACACCTTC
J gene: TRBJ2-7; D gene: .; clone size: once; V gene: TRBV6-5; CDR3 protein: CASSYGMEGYEQYF; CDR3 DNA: TGTGCCAGCAGTTACGGGATGGAGGGCTACGAGCAGTACTTC
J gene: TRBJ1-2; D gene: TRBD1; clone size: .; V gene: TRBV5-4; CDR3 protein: CASSSPGQGNGYTF; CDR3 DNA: TGTGCCAGCAGTTCTCCGGGACAGGGGAATGGCTACACCTTC
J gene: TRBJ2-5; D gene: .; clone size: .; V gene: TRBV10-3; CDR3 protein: CAIGLTQETQYF; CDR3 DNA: TGTGCCATCGGGCTCACCCAAGAGACCCAGTACTTC
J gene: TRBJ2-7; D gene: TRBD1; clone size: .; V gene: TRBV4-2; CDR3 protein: CASSPRLDRVLHEQYF; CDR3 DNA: TGTGCCAGCAGCCCCCGACTGGACAGGGTTTTGCACGAGCAGTACTTC
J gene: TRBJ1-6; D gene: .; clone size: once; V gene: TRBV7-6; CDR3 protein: CASSRGGTPNSPLHF; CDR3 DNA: TGTGCCAGCAGCAGAGGCGGGACGCCTAATTCACCCCTCCACTTT
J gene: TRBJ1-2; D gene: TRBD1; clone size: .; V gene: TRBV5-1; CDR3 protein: CASSFDRVKGYTF; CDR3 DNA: TGCGCCAGCAGCTTCGACAGGGTAAAGGGCTACACCTTC
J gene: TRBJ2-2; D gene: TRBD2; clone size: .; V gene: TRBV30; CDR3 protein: CAWSPSGRADGELFF; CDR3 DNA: TGTGCCTGGAGCCCTAGCGGGAGGGCTGACGGGGAGCTGTTTTTT
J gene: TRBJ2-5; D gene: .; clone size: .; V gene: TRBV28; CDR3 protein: CASSLETQYF; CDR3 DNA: TGTGCCAGCAGTTTAGAGACCCAGTACTTC
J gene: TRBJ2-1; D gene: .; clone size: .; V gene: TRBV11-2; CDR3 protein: CASSLGTSGNEQFF; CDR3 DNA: TGTGCCAGCAGCTTAGGTACTTCGGGGAATGAGCAGTTCTTC
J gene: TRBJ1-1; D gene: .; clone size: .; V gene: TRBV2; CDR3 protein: CASSAQVSTEAFF; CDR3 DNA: TGTGCCAGCAGTGCCCAGGTTAGCACTGAAGCTTTCTTT
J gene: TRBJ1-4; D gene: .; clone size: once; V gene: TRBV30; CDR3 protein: CAWGRDTTNEKLFF; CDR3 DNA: TGTGCCTGGGGTCGGGACACCACTAATGAAAAACTGTTTTTT
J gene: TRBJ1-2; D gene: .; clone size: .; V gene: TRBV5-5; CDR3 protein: CASTYGVRGPLIGTF; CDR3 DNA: TGTGCCAGCACCTACGGGGTCCGAGGCCCTTTAATAGGTACCTTC
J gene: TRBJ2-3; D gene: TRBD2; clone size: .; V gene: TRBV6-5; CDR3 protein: CASRRAGGGTDTQYF; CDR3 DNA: TGTGCCAGCAGGCGAGCGGGAGGGGGCACAGATACGCAGTATTTT
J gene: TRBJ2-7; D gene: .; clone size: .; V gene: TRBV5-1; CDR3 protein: CASSLDGLSYEQYF; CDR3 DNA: TGCGCCAGCAGCTTGGACGGGCTCTCCTACGAGCAGTACTTC
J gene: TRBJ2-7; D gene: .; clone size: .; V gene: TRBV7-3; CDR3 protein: CASSEYGGVYEQYF; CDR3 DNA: TGTGCCAGCAGTGAATATGGCGGGGTCTACGAGCAGTACTTC
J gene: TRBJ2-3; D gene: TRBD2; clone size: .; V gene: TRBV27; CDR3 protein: CASSPPRGGDTQYF; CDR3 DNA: TGTGCCAGCAGTCCCCCTCGCGGGGGAGATACGCAGTATTTT
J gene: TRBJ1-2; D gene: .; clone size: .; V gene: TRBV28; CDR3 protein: CASSSFGYGYTF; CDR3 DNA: TGTGCCAGCAGTTCTTTCGGGTATGGCTACACCTTC
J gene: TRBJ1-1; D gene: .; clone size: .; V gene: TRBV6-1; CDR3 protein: CASSSRAGTNTEAFF; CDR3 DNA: TGTGCCAGCAGTTCCCGGGCAGGGACGAACACTGAAGCTTTCTTT
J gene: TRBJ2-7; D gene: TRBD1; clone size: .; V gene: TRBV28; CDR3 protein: CASSTPGTVYEQYF; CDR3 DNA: TGTGCCAGCAGTACCCCCGGGACAGTCTACGAGCAGTACTTC
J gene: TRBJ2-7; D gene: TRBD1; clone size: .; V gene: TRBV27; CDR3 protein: CASRSGTGRMYEQYF; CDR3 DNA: TGTGCCAGCAGATCCGGGACAGGGAGGATGTACGAGCAGTACTTC
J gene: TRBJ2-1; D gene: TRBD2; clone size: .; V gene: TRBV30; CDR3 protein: CAWIGGTSGRVKYNEQFF; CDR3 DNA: TGTGCCTGGATTGGGGGGACTAGCGGGAGAGTTAAGTACAATGAGCAGTTCTTC
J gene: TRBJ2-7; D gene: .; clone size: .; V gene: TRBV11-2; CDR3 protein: CASSFSGFREQYF; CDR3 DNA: TGTGCCAGCAGCTTTAGTGGATTCCGCGAGCAGTACTTC
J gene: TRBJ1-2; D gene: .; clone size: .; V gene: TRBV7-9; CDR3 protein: CASSLSGTVRAPNYGYTF; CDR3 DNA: TGTGCCAGCAGCTTATCCGGTACAGTTAGGGCCCCTAACTATGGCTACACCTTC
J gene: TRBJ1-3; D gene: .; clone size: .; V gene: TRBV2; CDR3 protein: CASSELFRAGNTIYF; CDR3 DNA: TGTGCCAGCAGTGAACTCTTTCGGGCTGGAAACACCATATATTTT
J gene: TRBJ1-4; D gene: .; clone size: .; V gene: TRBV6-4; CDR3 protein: CASSDRGGKLFF; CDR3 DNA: TGTGCCAGCAGTGACCGGGGCGGAAAACTGTTTTTT
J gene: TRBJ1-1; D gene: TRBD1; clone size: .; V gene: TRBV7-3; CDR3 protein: CASSFGTGVSEAFF; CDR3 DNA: TGTGCCAGCAGCTTCGGGACAGGGGTATCTGAAGCTTTCTTT
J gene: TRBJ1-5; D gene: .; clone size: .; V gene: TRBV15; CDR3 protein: CATSREDRRVNSNQPQHF; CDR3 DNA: TGTGCCACCAGCAGAGAAGATCGTCGAGTGAATAGCAATCAGCCCCAGCATTTT
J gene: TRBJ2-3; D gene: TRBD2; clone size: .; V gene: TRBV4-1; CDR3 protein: CASSIGWVAGGRGTDTQYF; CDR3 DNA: TGCGCCAGCAGCATCGGATGGGTAGCGGGAGGCCGTGGCACAGATACGCAGTATTTT
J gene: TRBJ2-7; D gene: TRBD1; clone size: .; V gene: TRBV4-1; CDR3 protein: CASSIRDSIYEQYF; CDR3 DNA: TGCGCCAGCAGCATCCGGGACAGTATCTACGAGCAGTACTTC
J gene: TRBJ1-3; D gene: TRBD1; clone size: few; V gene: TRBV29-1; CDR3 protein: CSGTQGSGNTIYF; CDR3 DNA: TGCAGCGGGACACAGGGGTCCGGAAACACCATATATTTT
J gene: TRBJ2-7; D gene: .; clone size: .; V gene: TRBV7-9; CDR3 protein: CASGRGYPSYEQYF; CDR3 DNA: TGTGCCAGCGGCCGGGGATACCCATCCTACGAGCAGTACTTC
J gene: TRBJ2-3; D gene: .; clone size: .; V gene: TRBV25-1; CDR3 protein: CASSEYRGGTDTQYF; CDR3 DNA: TGTGCCAGCAGTGAATATAGGGGTGGTACAGATACGCAGTATTTT
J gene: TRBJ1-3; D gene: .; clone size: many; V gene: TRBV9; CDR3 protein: CASSEEGNTIYF; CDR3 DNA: TGTGCCAGCAGCGAGGAGGGAAACACCATATATTTT
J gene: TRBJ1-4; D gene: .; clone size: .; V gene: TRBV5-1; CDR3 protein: CASSLEVGVNEKLFF; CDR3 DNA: TGCGCCAGCAGCTTGGAAGTCGGAGTTAATGAAAAACTGTTTTTT
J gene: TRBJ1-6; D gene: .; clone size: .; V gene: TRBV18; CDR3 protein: CASSRIPPGPLNSPLHF; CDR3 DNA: TGTGCCAGCTCACGGATACCCCCGGGACCCCTGAATTCACCCCTCCACTTT
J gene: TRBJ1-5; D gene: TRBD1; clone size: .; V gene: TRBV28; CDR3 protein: CASSLRQGGYQPQHF; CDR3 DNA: TGTGCCAGCAGTTTGAGGCAGGGGGGTTATCAGCCCCAGCATTTT
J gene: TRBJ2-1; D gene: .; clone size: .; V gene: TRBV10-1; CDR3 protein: CASSEAGLNNEQFF; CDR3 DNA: TGCGCCAGCAGTGAAGCGGGTTTGAACAATGAGCAGTTCTTC
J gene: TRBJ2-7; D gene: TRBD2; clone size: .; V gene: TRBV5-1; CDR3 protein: CASSPTSGRPLPIYEQYF; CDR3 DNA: TGCGCCAGCAGCCCGACTAGCGGGAGGCCCCTCCCCATATACGAGCAGTACTTC
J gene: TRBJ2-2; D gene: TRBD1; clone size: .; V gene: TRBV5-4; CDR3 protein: CASLEDRGGTGELFF; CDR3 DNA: TGTGCCAGCCTCGAGGACAGGGGAGGCACCGGGGAGCTGTTTTTT